Sequencing of this T cell receptor (beta chain) was carried out in a study of blood T cell repertoires in COVID-19. This clone was recorded a few times. Clones were sequenced by immunoSEQ multiplex PCR, and TCRdb holds only the in-frame ones, with some missing. This repertoire shows more than 300,000 clones, approximately 90% found once; its top ten account for roughly 0.9%. The germline CDR1 and CDR2 sequences are SGHNT and YENEEA. This CDR3 is 13 amino acids long. Deletions cut 5 bases from V and 7 bases from J, with 14 bases between. Participant reports of clinical history set cohort assignment. Sequencing was done on a sample of PBMCs or T cells enriched from blood (not recorded which). This clonotype was sampled from a woman in her thirties or forties who had been exposed to COVID-19. The chain has TRBV11-3 and TRBJ1-1; D unresolved. CDR3 in amino acids: CASSPIRVGEAFF. As DNA, the CDR3 is TGTGCCAGCAGCCCCATTCGGGTTGGTGAAGCTTTCTTT.